This passage covers 32 T cell receptor beta chains from one sample sequenced in a study of molecular identifiers for immune sequencing clone quantification. TCRdb ran MiXCR on the PCR reads and lists one entry per CDR3 protein. The sample lists around 460,000 distinct CDR3 sequences; 20% to 25% were seen once. The sequenced sample was naive CD8+ T cells from blood, with Jurkat cell RNA spiked in. Subset noted: FACS-sorted CD8+CD4-CCR7+CD45RA+ naive T cells. Receptors originate from a human donor in good health. Some libraries in this study had Jurkat cell RNA spiked in.

In this sample, this clonotype turned up many times. V gene TRBV14 combines with J gene TRBJ1-1, with no clear D. Between the trimmed V and J ends, which lost 3 bases and 5 bases, there was a span of 4 bases. CDR1 and CDR2 from the germline V gene are SGHDN and FVKESK. The CDR3 spans 11 residues. The CDR3 sequence: CASSQGTEAFF. The CDR3 nucleotides are TGTGCCAGCAGCCAGGGGACTGAAGCTTTCTTT.

The CDR3 nucleotides are TGCGCCCCCAGGGGGCAGGGCACTGAAGCTTTCTTT. It codes for CAPRGQGTEAFF. The rearrangement uses TRBV5-1 and TRBJ1-1; the match to TRBD1 covers 8 bases. The CDR3 covers 12 residues. The V gene end was trimmed by 10 bases and the J gene end by 4 bases; junction bases not matched to a gene: 6. Per the germline V gene, CDR1 is SGHRS and CDR2 is YFSETQ.

This chain uses TRBV28 with TRBJ1-1; D not certain. Germline-derived CDR1 and CDR2 are MDHEN and SYDVKM. The length of the CDR3 is 15 residues. Trimming shortened V by 6 bases and J by 1 base, and 15 bases separated the two germline ends. CDR3 region: CASRSAPWPNTEAFF. CDR3 nucleotides: TGTGCCAGCAGGTCGGCTCCTTGGCCGAACACTGAAGCTTTCTTT.

In this sample, this clonotype turned up a few times. The chain employs TRBV5-6 and TRBJ1-4; 9 bases fit TRBD1. V was pared by 4 bases and J by 7 bases, with 8 bases of the junction left unmatched. CDR3 size: 15 residues. Looked up from germline, CDR1 is SGHDT and CDR2 is YYEEEE. Here the CDR3 reads CASSPGQGWSEKLFF. DNA for the CDR3: TGTGCCAGCAGCCCGGGACAGGGATGGAGTGAAAAACTGTTTTTT.

This chain connects TRBV12-3 or TRBV12-4 to TRBJ1-2; D is possibly TRBD1 (5 bases). Deletions cut 6 bases from V and 5 bases from J, with 16 bases between. The CDR3 runs to 14 residues. The CDR3 here is CASSPDSFPYGYTF. The CDR3 nucleotides are TGTGCCAGCAGCCCCGACAGCTTTCCGTATGGCTACACCTTC.

This clonotype was seen more than once but under ten times. The chain uses TRBV7-6 and TRBJ2-1, with TRBD2 matching over 9 bases. The CDR3 is 15 amino acids. The ends lost 2 bases at V and 10 bases at J; junction bases unmatched: 9. Germline V gives CDR1 SGHVS, CDR2 FNYEAQ. The CDR3 DNA reads TGTGCCAGCAGCTTAAGGCTAGCGGGAACGGTCGAGCAGTTCTTC. Translating it yields CASSLRLAGTVEQFF.

Comment on this clonotype: The junction and the germline gene differ at one end; a read error may be behind it. The chain has TRBV7-6 and TRBJ1-6; 8 bases map to TRBD1. Germline loops: CDR1 SGHVS, CDR2 FNYEAQ. CDR3 length equals 19 residues. CDR3: CASSLAPQGGPKVYSHLHF. CDR3 bases: TGTGCCAGCAGCTTAGCGCCACAGGGGGGTCCTAAAGTTTATTCACACCTCCACTTT.

This clonotype came up many times. The chain is built from TRBV28 and TRBJ1-3; the D is unclear. V lost 3 bases and J 2 bases, leaving 8 bases between the germline ends. CDR3 length: 14 residues. Germline V gene lookup returns CDR1 MDHEN and CDR2 SYDVKM. The CDR3 loop is CASSFSLTGNTIYF. CDR3 DNA: TGTGCCAGCAGTTTTTCCCTGACTGGAAACACCATATATTTT.

In its sample, this clonotype was seen many times. This chain links TRBV6-1 with TRBJ2-7; D unresolved. This CDR3 spans 14 amino acids. The V gene's germline CDR1 is MNHNS and CDR2 SASEGT. V dropped 5 bases and J dropped 1 base, with 12 bases sitting between them. DNA for the CDR3: TGTGCCAGCAGTACTGTACAGTGGTCCTACGAGCAGTACTTC. It codes for CASSTVQWSYEQYF.

About this clonotype itself: One base away lies a much larger clone, so this may be a sequencing read error. The CDR3 DNA sequence: TGCGCCAGCAGCCCGTGGGACAGGTTGAACACTGATGCTTTCTTT. Protein product: CASSPWDRLNTDAFF. The gene calls are TRBV5-1 and TRBJ1-1; 8 bases agree with TRBD1. This CDR3 is built from 15 residues. Per germline, CDR1 SGHRS and CDR2 YFSETQ.

The chain links TRBV6-2 or TRBV6-3 to TRBJ2-7; 9 bases map to TRBD1. The length of the CDR3 is 15 residues. Per the germline V gene, CDR1 is MNHEY and CDR2 is SVGEGT. J lost 0 bases, V lost 7 bases, and 7 bases had no gene match. The CDR3 DNA follows: TGTGCCAGCAATCCTCCGGGACAGGGCTCCTACGAGCAGTACTTC. This sequence encodes CASNPPGQGSYEQYF.

The chain is built from TRBV25-1 and TRBJ1-4; tentative D call: TRBD1 (6 bases). The CDR3 has 13 amino acids. Trimming stripped 5 bases from V and 8 bases from J, with 12 bases between. Germline V lookup: CDR1 MGHDK, CDR2 SYGVNS. Written as DNA, the CDR3 is TGTGCCAGCAGTAGCACAGGGAGAGAAAAACTGTTTTTT. Translating it yields CASSSTGREKLFF.

This clonotype showed up just a few times. V usage is TRBV10-2 and J usage is TRBJ2-3, with a possible D match to TRBD2 (5 bases). CDR3 length equals 13 residues. V gave up 3 bases and J gave up 4 bases, with 8 bases separating them. Looked up from germline, CDR1 is WSHSY and CDR2 is SAAADI. The CDR3 is CASSDSGSDTQYF. CDR3 sequence (DNA): TGCGCCAGCAGTGACTCGGGATCAGATACGCAGTATTTT.

The chain carries TRBV21-1 and TRBJ2-7; the table's D call, TRBD2, has no DNA check behind it. TRBV21-1 is termed a pseudogene. The length of the CDR3 is 16 residues. CDR3: CASSKAKAGECYEQYF. The CDR3 DNA sequence: TGTGCCAGCAGCAAAGCGAAGGCGGGAGAATGCTACGAGCAGTACTTC.

The chain is built from TRBV7-9 and TRBJ2-1; tentatively, D is TRBD1 or TRBD2 (5 bases each). Trimming left V 5 bases short and J 5 bases short, with 19 bases between. The CDR3 sequence is 16 residues long. The germline V gene has CDR1 SEHNR and CDR2 FQNEAQ (reference sequence). CDR3 sequence (DNA): TGTGCCAGCAGCCAACTCACCGGGGCCAAAGACAATGAGCAGTTCTTC. Residues: CASSQLTGAKDNEQFF.

The sample holds a few counts of this clonotype. This chain uses TRBV27 with TRBJ2-5, with 8 nucleotides matching TRBD1. The CDR3 loop spans 16 amino acids. With V trimmed by 0 bases and J by 5 bases, 8 bases remained unmatched. Germline values: CDR1 MNHEY, CDR2 SMNVEV (reference sequence). In DNA form, the CDR3 reads TGTGCCAGCAGTTTATCGGGGCAGGGGGCACCCGAGACCCAGTACTTC. It specifies CASSLSGQGAPETQYF.

This clonotype was observed a few times. The rearrangement uses TRBV5-6 and TRBJ2-3; TRBD2 aligns across 14 bases. J gave up 4 bases and V 2 bases, and 6 bases lay outside the gene matches. Per germline, CDR1 SGHDT and CDR2 YYEEEE. This CDR3 spans 17 amino acids. The CDR3 coding sequence is TGTGCCAGCAGCTTTGAGAGACTAGCGGGGGGGTCAGATACGCAGTATTTT. It translates to CASSFERLAGGSDTQYF.

Concerning this clonotype: Being one base from a much bigger clone, this may be a read error. The chain joins TRBV6-5 to TRBJ2-1, with unresolved D. Per germline, CDR1 MNHEY and CDR2 SVGAGI. The CDR3 consists of 14 residues. CDR3 amino acids: CTSSYRASRAEQFF. In nucleotides, the CDR3 is TGTACCAGCTCGTATAGGGCTAGTCGGGCTGAGCAGTTCTTC.

Remarks on this clonotype: This could be a read error, since a much larger clone is one nucleotide away. The chain recombines TRBV9 with TRBJ1-3; 8 positions match TRBD1. Germline CDR1 reads SGDLS; CDR2 reads YYNGEE. The CDR3 totals 17 residues. In DNA form, the CDR3 reads TGTGCCAGCAGCGAAACTACAGGGGGATACTCTGGAAGCACCATATATTTT. Translation: CASSETTGGYSGSTIYF.

A word on this clonotype: One end of the junction is discordant with germline, which a read error may explain. V usage is TRBV28 and J usage is TRBJ1-6; a possible D gene is TRBD1 (6 bases). Germline CDR1 is MDHEN and CDR2 is SYDVKM. The CDR3 contains 15 residues. The CDR3: CAGSRTGGNLSPLHF. CDR3 DNA: TGTGCCGGCAGTCGCACGGGGGGCAATTTATCACCCCTCCACTTT.

This clonotype was seen a handful of times. V usage is TRBV6-2 or TRBV6-3 and J usage is TRBJ2-3; D call uncertain. V was clipped by 3 bases and J by 0 bases, with 13 bases between them. Germline CDR1 and CDR2: MNHEY and SVGEGT. This CDR3 is 16 amino acids long. The CDR3 bases are TGTGCCAGCAGTTATGTTGTGGGCCTTAGCACAGATACGCAGTATTTT. As protein: CASSYVVGLSTDTQYF.

The chain joins TRBV6-5 to TRBJ2-2, with D uncertain. The CDR3 spans 14 residues. Trimming took 3 bases from V and 0 from J, leaving 5 bases between them. Germline V CDR1 and CDR2: MNHEY, SVGAGI. The CDR3 protein is CASSYAANTGELFF. CDR3 sequence (DNA): TGTGCCAGCAGTTATGCTGCGAACACCGGGGAGCTGTTTTTT.

The chain joins TRBV2 to TRBJ2-3, with a tentative D call TRBD2 (5 bases). Germline V gives CDR1 SNHLY, CDR2 FYNNEI. Trimming shortened V by 6 bases and J by 2 bases, and 15 bases separated the two germline ends. CDR3 size: 15 residues. CDR3 in amino acids: CASSPPGWDTDTQYF. CDR3 bases: TGTGCCAGCAGCCCTCCGGGGTGGGACACAGATACGCAGTATTTT.

Ten or more counts support this clonotype. V is TRBV28 and J is TRBJ2-3, with D hard to call. CDR1 is MDHEN and CDR2 is SYDVKM in the germline V gene. CDR3 size: 16 residues. Trimming stripped 5 bases from V and 0 bases from J, with 15 bases between. As DNA, the CDR3 is TGTGCCAGCAGTCCGCGGACGGAAACTAGCACAGATACGCAGTATTTT. It yields the protein CASSPRTETSTDTQYF. The variable domain in full, completed from reference TRBV28 and TRBJ2-3, reads DVKVTQSSRYLVKRTGEKVFLECVQDMDHENMFWYRQDPGLGLRLIYFSYDVKMKEKGDIPEGYSVSREKKERFSLILESASTNQTSMYLCASSPRTETSTDTQYFGPGTRLTVL.

This clonotype has ten or more counts. The chain is built from TRBV7-9 and TRBJ1-1; D possibly corresponds to TRBD1 (5 bases). CDR3 size: 15 residues. Trimming removed 5 bases from V and 7 bases from J, with 20 bases in between. Germline V CDR1 and CDR2: SEHNR, FQNEAQ (reference sequence). The CDR3 region is CASSGEATVLHEAFF. The CDR3 nucleotides read TGTGCCAGCAGCGGAGAGGCGACAGTTCTTCATGAAGCTTTCTTT.

In this sample, this clonotype turned up a few times. The chain couples TRBV7-3 to TRBJ2-5, with D possibly called TRBD1 or TRBD2 (6 bases each). Trimming shortened V by 3 bases and J by 0 bases, and 14 bases separated the two germline ends. The CDR3 is made up of 16 amino acids. Per the germline V gene, CDR1 is SGHTA and CDR2 is FQGTGA. As DNA, the CDR3 is TGTGCCAGCAGCTTGGGGGGCCCGGCGTACCAAGAGACCCAGTACTTC. Its protein product is CASSLGGPAYQETQYF.

At least ten counts were recorded for this clonotype. The chain recombines TRBV5-6 with TRBJ2-3, with 9 bases that match TRBD1. CDR1 SGHDT and CDR2 YYEEEE come from the germline V gene. This CDR3 contains 17 residues. The V gene end was trimmed by 7 bases and the J gene end by 1 base; junction bases not matched to a gene: 13. This CDR3 reads CASRSIRRDRGTDTQYF. CDR3 DNA: TGTGCCAGCCGATCGATCCGCCGGGACAGGGGCACAGATACGCAGTATTTT.

This clonotype appeared a few times. This sequence joins TRBV27 and TRBJ2-7, with unresolved D. Germline lookup yields CDR1 MNHEY and CDR2 SMNVEV (reference sequence). The CDR3 length is 13 residues. Trimming removed 2 bases at V and 3 bases at J, with 8 bases between. The CDR3 DNA is TGTGCCAGCAGTTTAAGTTCGAACTACGAGCAGTACTTC. Its protein is CASSLSSNYEQYF.

The chain is built from TRBV9 and TRBJ2-7, with D perhaps TRBD1 (5 bases). Germline V gene data show CDR1 as SGDLS and CDR2 as YYNGEE. CDR3 length: 19 residues. The V gene lost 0 bases and the J gene lost 0 bases, with 22 bases spanning the gap. In nucleotides, the CDR3 is TGTGCCAGCAGCGTAGGCGATAATGTGGGGCCCATCAGCTCCTACGAGCAGTACTTC. This encodes CASSVGDNVGPISSYEQYF.

This clonotype appeared many times. The chain recombines TRBV9 with TRBJ2-3; D unclear. V was clipped by 3 bases and J by 2 bases, with 10 bases between them. Germline assignment: CDR1 SGDLS and CDR2 YYNGEE. This CDR3 comprises 14 residues. CDR3 amino acids: CASSEATTTDTQYF. The CDR3 DNA reads as TGTGCCAGCAGCGAGGCTACTACCACAGATACGCAGTATTTT.

This clonotype was seen a handful of times. The V call is TRBV4-1, the J call TRBJ1-1; D not resolved. The ends were cut back, 3 bases at V and 0 bases at J, with 14 bases in the middle. CDR3 length: 16 residues. Germline CDR1 reads MGHRA; CDR2 reads YSYEKL. The CDR3 sequence is CASSQVDTDMNTEAFF. CDR3 DNA: TGCGCCAGCAGCCAGGTAGACACTGACATGAACACTGAAGCTTTCTTT.

This clonotype has a handful of counts. The conserved phenylalanine or tryptophan normally closing the CDR3 is absent here, so this likely arose from a read error. This chain joins TRBV5-6 and TRBJ2-1, with 8 nucleotides matching TRBD1. The length of the CDR3 is 16 residues. V was clipped by 4 bases and J by 5 bases; unmatched bases: 11. Germline assignment: CDR1 SGHDT and CDR2 YYEEEE. In DNA form, the CDR3 reads TGTGCCAGCAGCCGAGCCGGACAGGGTGACCACAATGAGCAGTTCCTC. This encodes CASSRAGQGDHNEQFL.